This TCR beta chain was recovered during a study of human T cells and chemical hapten exposure. Background on the study: The sensitizer, 2% DPC, was used on around 2 cm by around 2 cm of upper inner arm skin. Small pooled library volume differences mainly caused per-sample TCR yield variation. Study-level points and caveats: Expanded TCR sets contained significantly more large CDR3 similarity clusters than controls.

The study's library attached unique molecular identifiers to single cDNA molecules. MiXCR, applied by TCRdb to the RACE reads, yields one record per CDR3 protein. The sample carries about 92,000 distinct CDR3 sequences, approximately 11% recorded once. Many counts were recorded for this clonotype. Its target is unknown. Germline CDR1 is MDHEN and CDR2 is SYDVKM. Trimming took 5 bases from V and 1 from J; bases not matched to a gene: 6. The CDR3 sequence is 15 residues long. Time point here: patch test 3, about 24 weeks after DPC sensitization. Treatment meaning: therapeutic diphenylcyclopropenone sensitization with weekly scalp DPC.

Sequenced material: whole blood, taken in connection with sensitization to the hapten diphenylcyclopropenone (DPC). This TCR was sampled from a woman in her thirties with alopecia areata. Some clones in this sample may be carry-over from other donors' samples. The chain couples TRBV28 to TRBJ2-5; TRBD2 agrees at 8 bases. The chain's CDR3 is CASSPLAGSQETQYF. In nucleotides, the CDR3 is TGTGCCAGCAGTCCCCTAGCGGGTTCCCAAGAGACCCAGTACTTC. The full variable domain, with the rest looked up from reference TRBV28 and TRBJ2-5, is DVKVTQSSRYLVKRTGEKVFLECVQDMDHENMFWYRQDPGLGLRLIYFSYDVKMKEKGDIPEGYSVSREKKERFSLILESASTNQTSMYLCASSPLAGSQETQYFGPGTRLLVL.